The 31 T cell receptor beta chains below all came from one sample that was sequenced in a study of cytomegalovirus exposure and HLA in healthy donors. The method was immunoSEQ multiplex PCR; TCRdb's version includes in-frame clones alone and lacks a portion of them. The repertoire has about 120,000 clones, roughly 88% of them found once; the top ten carry roughly 6%. Sequencing was performed on PBMCs. The receptors here all came from a woman in her late teens or twenties in good health and CMV-seropositive.

This clone was seen a single time. The rearrangement joins TRBV28 to TRBJ1-5; 8 bases map to TRBD1. The CDR3 spans 17 residues. Germline assignment: CDR1 MDHEN and CDR2 SYDVKM. With V trimmed by 3 bases and J by 4 bases, 11 bases remained unmatched. CDR3 sequence (DNA): TGTGCCAGCAGTTTCCCAGGACAGGGAAGTAAAAATCAGCCCCAGCATTTT. This sequence encodes CASSFPGQGSKNQPQHF.

In its sample, this clone was seen a few times. The V and J genes are TRBV2 and TRBJ2-3, with 8 positions matching TRBD2. The CDR3 runs 14 residues. Looked up from germline, CDR1 is SNHLY and CDR2 is FYNNEI. V shed 6 bases, J shed 3 bases, and the junction held 5 bases outside the gene matches. The CDR3 coding sequence is TGTGCCAGCAGCCCCGGGACTAGGACAGATACGCAGTATTTT. Protein: CASSPGTRTDTQYF.

The CDR3 loop reads CASSIAGDQPQHF. CDR3 sequence (DNA): TGTGCCAGTAGTATTGCAGGGGATCAGCCCCAGCATTTT. The rearrangement links TRBV19 to TRBJ1-5; tentative D call: TRBD1 (6 bases). Trimming shortened V by 3 bases and J by 5 bases, and 8 bases separated the two germline ends. Germline V gene lookup returns CDR1 LNHDA and CDR2 SQIVND (reference sequence). This CDR3 has 13 residues.

The chain couples TRBV11-1 to TRBJ2-3; 12 bases fit TRBD2. Germline assignment: CDR1 SGHAT and CDR2 FQDESV (reference sequence). This CDR3 has 17 amino acids. With 5 bases clipped from V and 2 bases from J, the junction kept 8 bases outside the gene matches. The CDR3: CASSPATSGGITDTQYF. CDR3 sequence (DNA): TGTGCCAGCAGCCCGGCGACTAGCGGGGGAATCACAGATACGCAGTATTTT.

The chain uses TRBV20-1 and TRBJ2-5; possibly TRBD1 for D (6 bases). The CDR3 consists of 10 residues. Germline CDR1 and CDR2: DFQATT and SNEGSKA (reference sequence). V was shortened by 8 bases and J by 7 bases, with 11 bases between the two germline ends. The chain's CDR3 is CSTGSGTQYF. For the CDR3, the DNA is TGCAGTACAGGGTCGGGGACCCAGTACTTC.

This chain links TRBV2 with TRBJ1-2; unclear D gene. Trimming shortened V by 7 bases and J by 7 bases, and 13 bases separated the two germline ends. The CDR3 is 12 amino acids. Germline values: CDR1 SNHLY, CDR2 FYNNEI. DNA for the CDR3: TGTGCCAGCATGCAAGGGAGTTCTGGCTACACCTTC. Protein sequence: CASMQGSSGYTF.

The chain has TRBV5-1 and TRBJ2-1; 10 bases agree with TRBD2. Germline V gene data show CDR1 as SGHRS and CDR2 as YFSETQ. With V trimmed by 4 bases and J by 0 bases, 7 bases remained unmatched. The length of the CDR3 is 17 residues. The CDR3 spells CASSNSGGLSSYNEQFF. In nucleotides, the CDR3 is TGCGCCAGCAGCAATAGCGGGGGGCTAAGCTCCTACAATGAGCAGTTCTTC.

The chain recombines TRBV27 with TRBJ1-5; D is undetermined. This CDR3 spans 13 amino acids. The germline gives CDR1 MNHEY, CDR2 SMNVEV (reference sequence). V lost 5 bases, J lost 4 bases, and 9 bases lay in between. CDR3 DNA sequence: TGTGCCAGCAGTCAAACGGTTAATCAGCCCCAGCATTTT. The encoded protein is CASSQTVNQPQHF.

The rearrangement links TRBV5-6 to TRBJ2-7, with unresolved D. The V gene's germline CDR1 is SGHDT and CDR2 YYEEEE. The CDR3 has 14 residues. Trimming cost V 2 bases and J 3 bases, with 12 bases left between them. CDR3 coding DNA: TGTGCCAGCAGCTTTGCCTTTACTGACTACGAGCAGTACTTC. Amino acids: CASSFAFTDYEQYF.

This clone was counted a few times. The chain is built from TRBV7-9 and TRBJ2-7, with D tentatively TRBD1 (6 bases). The CDR3 loop spans 12 amino acids. Germline loops: CDR1 SEHNR, CDR2 FQNEAQ (reference sequence). Trimming took off 6 bases at V and 0 bases at J, with 6 bases between the two ends. The CDR3 loop is CASRGASYEQYF. For the CDR3, the DNA is TGTGCCAGCAGGGGGGCCTCCTACGAGCAGTACTTC.

This clone was counted a single time. V is TRBV7-8 and J is TRBJ2-7, with D perhaps TRBD2 (6 bases). Germline V gives CDR1 SGHVS, CDR2 FQNEAQ. V was trimmed by 4 bases and J by 5 bases, leaving 15 bases between them. CDR3 size: 14 residues. The CDR3 bases are TGTGCCAGCAGCTATAGCGGCACAGGCAACGAGCAGTACTTC. Protein: CASSYSGTGNEQYF.

V and J are TRBV21-1 and TRBJ2-5; the table's TRBD2 call for D was not verified on the DNA. TRBV21-1 is labeled a pseudogene. The CDR3 consists of 12 residues. In nucleotides, the CDR3 is TGTGCCAGCAGCATTGGGAGGGAGACCCAGTACTTC. It codes for CASSIGRETQYF.

The rearrangement links TRBV5-1 to TRBJ2-1; a possible D gene is TRBD2 (5 bases). Germline loops: CDR1 SGHRS, CDR2 YFSETQ. Trimming stripped 1 base from V and 6 bases from J, with 11 bases between. CDR3 length equals 14 residues. CDR3 protein: CASSLSIASNEQFF. CDR3 DNA sequence: TGCGCCAGCAGCTTGTCCATAGCGAGCAATGAGCAGTTCTTC.

The chain combines TRBV30 with TRBJ2-7; weak D call: TRBD2 (6 bases). This CDR3 contains 15 residues. Germline V lookup: CDR1 GTSNPN, CDR2 SVGIG (reference sequence). The germline V and J ends were trimmed by 4 bases and 3 bases, with 19 bases remaining between them. CDR3 nucleotides: TGTGCCTGGAAGGTTGGGGCGGGGCCTAACTACGAGCAGTACTTC. This gives the protein CAWKVGAGPNYEQYF.

J is TRBJ1-1 and V is TRBV7-2; maybe TRBD1 (6 bases). The CDR3 spans 11 residues. The germline V gene encodes CDR1 SGHTA and CDR2 FQGNSA. Trimming stripped 6 bases from V and 11 bases from J, with 13 bases between. Written as DNA, the CDR3 is TGTGCCAGCAGTCTCACAGGGTGGGCTTTCTTT. Translated, it gives CASSLTGWAFF.

The chain combines TRBV13 with TRBJ1-2; 10 nucleotides line up with TRBD1. J gave up 4 bases and V 5 bases, and 7 bases lay outside the gene matches. CDR3 size: 15 residues. CDR1 is PRHDT, CDR2 FYEKMQ, per germline (reference sequence). CDR3 nucleotide sequence: TGTGCCAGCAGCCAAGGGACAGGGGAGGGCTATGGCTACACCTTC. Its translation is CASSQGTGEGYGYTF.

In DNA, the CDR3 is TGTGCCTGGAGTGTAGCGGACGGTATTGAGACTGAAGCTTTCTTT. This codes for CAWSVADGIETEAFF. The chain is built from TRBV30 and TRBJ1-1; D remains ambiguous. Germline V gene sequence: CDR1 GTSNPN, CDR2 SVGIG (reference sequence). V lost 0 bases and J 5 bases, leaving 16 bases between the germline ends. The length of the CDR3 is 15 residues.

This clone appeared a few times. The chain combines TRBV7-2 with TRBJ2-7; 10 bases map to TRBD2. The CDR3 is made up of 14 amino acids. V lost 3 bases, J lost 4 bases, and 3 bases stayed unmatched. Germline V lookup: CDR1 SGHTA, CDR2 FQGNSA. CDR3 nucleotide sequence: TGTGCCAGCAGCTTCGGACTAGCGGATTACGAGCAGTACTTC. This encodes CASSFGLADYEQYF.

This clone has just a few counts. The gene calls are TRBV30 and TRBJ1-1; 7 bases are shared with TRBD1. This CDR3 contains 13 residues. The V and J ends lost 5 bases and 3 bases, in that order; junction bases with no gene match: 6. In germline, CDR1 is GTSNPN, CDR2 SVGIG (reference sequence). The CDR3 DNA follows: TGTGCCTGGTCCAAGGGGGCACACACTGAAGCTTTCTTT. Encoded protein: CAWSKGAHTEAFF.

The V gene is TRBV5-1, the J gene TRBJ2-3; D is unresolved. The CDR3 has 15 residues. CDR1 is SGHRS and CDR2 is YFSETQ in the germline V gene. Trimming shortened V by 5 bases and J by 2 bases, and 15 bases separated the two germline ends. CDR3: CASSKSAVDTDTQYF. The CDR3 region has the DNA TGCGCCAGCAGTAAGTCTGCGGTAGACACAGATACGCAGTATTTT.

The genes are TRBV11-2 and TRBJ1-5; D is possibly TRBD1 (6 bases). The CDR3 consists of 19 residues. Germline V lookup: CDR1 SGHAT, CDR2 FQNNGV. V was shortened by 2 bases and J by 0 bases, with 20 bases between the two germline ends. The CDR3 loop is CASSLPKGTSTNSNQPQHF. The DNA of the CDR3 is TGTGCCAGCAGCTTACCAAAAGGGACAAGTACTAATAGCAATCAGCCCCAGCATTTT.

The gene calls are TRBV28 and TRBJ1-2; 10 nucleotides match TRBD1. Germline CDR1 and CDR2: MDHEN and SYDVKM. The CDR3 sequence is 17 residues long. With 3 bases clipped from V and 0 bases from J, the junction kept 7 bases outside the gene matches. For the CDR3, the DNA is TGTGCCAGCAGTTTCGGGGGACAGGGGCCTACTAACTATGGCTACACCTTC. Its translation is CASSFGGQGPTNYGYTF.

The chain joins TRBV7-9 to TRBJ2-1, with 8 bases fitting TRBD1. V lost 5 bases and J lost 0; bases outside the gene matches: 3. Germline values: CDR1 SEHNR, CDR2 FQNEAQ (reference sequence). This CDR3 has 15 residues. DNA of the CDR3: TGTGCCAGCAGCGCCACAGGGGGCTCCTACAATGAGCAGTTCTTC. It encodes CASSATGGSYNEQFF.

CDR3 bases: TGTGCCAGCAGCTTAGTTGGGGGGGGGACAGGGACTTGGGGGGCTTTCTTT. It yields the protein CASSLVGGGTGTWGAFF. The chain recombines TRBV7-8 with TRBJ1-1; TRBD1 matches 9 bases. The V gene's germline CDR1 is SGHVS and CDR2 FQNEAQ. CDR3 length: 17 residues. Unmatched junction bases numbered 17, after V lost 1 base and J lost 11 bases.

The chain employs TRBV19 and TRBJ2-7, with TRBD2 as a possible D gene (6 bases). The CDR3 spans 15 residues. The V end was cut by 6 bases, the J end by 0 bases, with 15 bases between. Germline CDR1 LNHDA, CDR2 SQIVND (reference sequence). CDR3 sequence: CASSNPGGNSYEQYF. The CDR3 DNA follows: TGTGCCAGTAGCAATCCCGGGGGAAACTCCTACGAGCAGTACTTC.

This clone was seen once. The V and J genes are TRBV28 and TRBJ1-3; no definite D call. V was shortened by 4 bases and J by 3 bases, with 10 bases between the two germline ends. The CDR3 length is 14 residues. The germline gives CDR1 MDHEN, CDR2 SYDVKM. The CDR3 DNA follows: TGTGCCAGCAGTTCGCCCCACTTTGGAAACACCATATATTTT. Residues: CASSSPHFGNTIYF. Full variable domain (rest looked up from reference TRBV28 and TRBJ1-3): DVKVTQSSRYLVKRTGEKVFLECVQDMDHENMFWYRQDPGLGLRLIYFSYDVKMKEKGDIPEGYSVSREKKERFSLILESASTNQTSMYLCASSSPHFGNTIYFGEGSWLTVV.

This clone has a handful of counts. The chain carries TRBV10-2 and TRBJ1-2; TRBD1 aligns across 7 bases. V lost 8 bases and J lost 5; bases outside the gene matches: 5. The germline CDR1 and CDR2 sequences are WSHSY and SAAADI. This CDR3 contains 12 residues. CDR3 in amino acids: CASGRDSYGYTF. CDR3 in DNA: TGCGCCAGCGGAAGGGACAGTTATGGCTACACCTTC.

This rearrangement joins TRBV19 to TRBJ1-2; 10 bases match TRBD1. The CDR3 totals 13 residues. V lost 6 bases, J lost 3 bases, and 1 base stayed unmatched. Germline CDR1 is LNHDA and CDR2 is SQIVND (reference sequence). As DNA, the CDR3 is TGTGCCAGTAGAGGGACAGGGGACTATGGCTACACCTTC. Protein: CASRGTGDYGYTF.

This clone showed up just a few times. This chain links TRBV10-2 with TRBJ2-1; 7 nucleotides line up with TRBD2. Germline V CDR1 and CDR2: WSHSY, SAAADI. The CDR3 loop spans 14 amino acids. The ends lost 7 bases at V and 3 bases at J; junction bases unmatched: 6. The CDR3 reads CASTRTSDYNEQFF. Written as DNA, the CDR3 is TGCGCCAGCACTCGCACTAGCGACTACAATGAGCAGTTCTTC.

V is TRBV7-8 and J is TRBJ2-7; TRBD2 agrees at 7 bases. CDR1 SGHVS and CDR2 FQNEAQ come from the germline V gene. The CDR3 sequence is 16 residues long. With V trimmed by 0 bases and J by 3 bases, 8 bases remained unmatched. The CDR3 protein is CASSLAPQGLDYEQYF. DNA for the CDR3: TGTGCCAGCAGCTTAGCTCCACAAGGACTAGACTACGAGCAGTACTTC.

In nucleotides, the CDR3 is TGTGCCAGCAGCCTAGGACAGATCAATCAGCCCCAGCATTTT. Translated, it gives CASSLGQINQPQHF. The chain carries TRBV28 and TRBJ1-5; D is possibly TRBD1 (6 bases). Germline CDR1 and CDR2: MDHEN and SYDVKM. The CDR3 extends over 14 amino acids. V was clipped by 6 bases and J by 3 bases, with 12 bases between them.